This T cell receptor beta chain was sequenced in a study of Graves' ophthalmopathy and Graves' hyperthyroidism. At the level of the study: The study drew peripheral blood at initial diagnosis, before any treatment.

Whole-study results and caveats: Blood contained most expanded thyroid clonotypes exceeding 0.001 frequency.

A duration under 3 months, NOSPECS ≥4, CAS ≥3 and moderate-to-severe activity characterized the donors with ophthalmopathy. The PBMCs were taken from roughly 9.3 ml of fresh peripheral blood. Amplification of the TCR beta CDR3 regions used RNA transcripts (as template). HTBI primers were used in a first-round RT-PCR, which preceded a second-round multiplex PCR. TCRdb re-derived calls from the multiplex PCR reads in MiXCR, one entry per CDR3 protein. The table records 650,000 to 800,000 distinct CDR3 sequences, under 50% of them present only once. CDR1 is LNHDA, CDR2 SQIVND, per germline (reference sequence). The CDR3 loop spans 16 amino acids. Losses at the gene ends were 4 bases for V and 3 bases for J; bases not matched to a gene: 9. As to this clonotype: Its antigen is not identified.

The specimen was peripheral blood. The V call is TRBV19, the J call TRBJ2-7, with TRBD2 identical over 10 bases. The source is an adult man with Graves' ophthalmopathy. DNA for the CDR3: TGTGCCAGTAGTACTTGGACTAGCGGCAACGGCTACGAGCAGTACTTC. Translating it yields CASSTWTSGNGYEQYF.